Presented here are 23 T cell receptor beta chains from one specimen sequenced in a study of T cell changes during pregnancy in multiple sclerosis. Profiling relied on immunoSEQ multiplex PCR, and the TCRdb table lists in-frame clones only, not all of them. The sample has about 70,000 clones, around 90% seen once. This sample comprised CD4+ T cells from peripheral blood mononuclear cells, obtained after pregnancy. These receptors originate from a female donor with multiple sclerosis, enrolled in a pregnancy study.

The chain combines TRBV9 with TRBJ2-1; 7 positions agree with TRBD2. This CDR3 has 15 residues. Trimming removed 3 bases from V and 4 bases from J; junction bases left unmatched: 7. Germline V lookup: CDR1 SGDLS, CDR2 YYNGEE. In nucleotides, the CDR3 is TGTGCCAGCAGCGCGAGCGGGATTACGTACAATGAGCAGTTCTTC. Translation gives CASSASGITYNEQFF.

Here the CDR3 reads CASSLDQDQPQHF. Here the CDR3 DNA reads TGTGCCAGCAGCTTGGACCAGGATCAGCCCCAGCATTTT. J is TRBJ1-5 and V is TRBV5-4, with unresolved D. Germline CDR1 reads SGHNT; CDR2 reads YYREEE (reference sequence). The CDR3 consists of 13 residues. Trimming left V 0 bases short and J 5 bases short, with 6 bases between.

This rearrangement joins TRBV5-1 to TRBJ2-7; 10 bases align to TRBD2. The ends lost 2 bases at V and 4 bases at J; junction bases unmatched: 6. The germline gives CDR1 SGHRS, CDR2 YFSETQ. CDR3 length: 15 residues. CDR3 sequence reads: CASSFPGTSVYEQYF. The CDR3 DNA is TGCGCCAGCAGCTTCCCCGGGACTAGCGTATACGAGCAGTACTTC.

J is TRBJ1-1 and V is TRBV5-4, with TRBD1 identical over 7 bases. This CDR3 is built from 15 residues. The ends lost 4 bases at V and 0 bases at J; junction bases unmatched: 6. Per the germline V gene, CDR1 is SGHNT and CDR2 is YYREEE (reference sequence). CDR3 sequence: CASSAMTGLNTEAFF. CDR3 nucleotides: TGTGCCAGCAGCGCCATGACAGGGTTGAACACTGAAGCTTTCTTT.

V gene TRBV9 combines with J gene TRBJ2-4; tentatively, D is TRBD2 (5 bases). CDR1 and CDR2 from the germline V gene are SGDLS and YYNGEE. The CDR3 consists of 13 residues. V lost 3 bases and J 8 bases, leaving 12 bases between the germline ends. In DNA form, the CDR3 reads TGTGCCAGCAGCGGAGGGCTGGACGACATTCAGTACTTC. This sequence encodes CASSGGLDDIQYF.

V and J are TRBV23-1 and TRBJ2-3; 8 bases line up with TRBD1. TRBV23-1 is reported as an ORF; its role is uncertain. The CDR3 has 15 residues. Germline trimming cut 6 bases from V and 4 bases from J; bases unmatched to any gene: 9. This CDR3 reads CASSLGQGMADTQYF. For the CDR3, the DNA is TGCGCCAGCAGCCTCGGACAGGGAATGGCAGATACGCAGTATTTT.

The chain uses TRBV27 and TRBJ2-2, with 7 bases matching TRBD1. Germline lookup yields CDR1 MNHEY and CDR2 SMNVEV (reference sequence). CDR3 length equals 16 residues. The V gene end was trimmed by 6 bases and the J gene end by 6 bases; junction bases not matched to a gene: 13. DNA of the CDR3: TGTGCCAGCAGGAAAACAGGGGAGTGGAGCCCCGGGGAGCTGTTTTTT. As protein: CASRKTGEWSPGELFF.

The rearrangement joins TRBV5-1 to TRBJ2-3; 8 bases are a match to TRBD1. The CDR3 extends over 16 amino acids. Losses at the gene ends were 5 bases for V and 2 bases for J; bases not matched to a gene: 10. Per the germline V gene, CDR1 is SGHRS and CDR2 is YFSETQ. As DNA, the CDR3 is TGCGCCAGCAGTGAGTGGGCAGGGGGCCCCACAGATACGCAGTATTTT. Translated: CASSEWAGGPTDTQYF.

Here the CDR3 DNA reads TGTGCCAGCAGCCGCGGACAGCAAGAGACCCAGTACTTC. Translated, it gives CASSRGQQETQYF. The V gene is TRBV7-9, the J gene TRBJ2-5; D is perhaps TRBD1 (6 bases). The ends were cut back, 5 bases at V and 2 bases at J, with 9 bases in the middle. Looked up from germline, CDR1 is SEHNR and CDR2 is FQNEAQ (reference sequence). This CDR3 contains 13 residues. Full variable domain (rest looked up from reference TRBV7-9 and TRBJ2-5): DTGVSQNPRHKITKRGQNVTFRCDPISEHNRLYWYRQTLGQGPEFLTYFQNEAQLEKSRLLSDRFSAERPKGSFSTLEIQRTEQGDSAMYLCASSRGQQETQYFGPGTRLLVL.

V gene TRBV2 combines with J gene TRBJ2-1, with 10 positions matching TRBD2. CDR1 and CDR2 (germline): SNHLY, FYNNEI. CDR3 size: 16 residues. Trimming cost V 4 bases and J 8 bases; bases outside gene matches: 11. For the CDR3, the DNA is TGTGCCAGCAGTGGCCTAGCGGGAGTGGGGGGGGATGAGCAGTTCTTC. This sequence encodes CASSGLAGVGGDEQFF.

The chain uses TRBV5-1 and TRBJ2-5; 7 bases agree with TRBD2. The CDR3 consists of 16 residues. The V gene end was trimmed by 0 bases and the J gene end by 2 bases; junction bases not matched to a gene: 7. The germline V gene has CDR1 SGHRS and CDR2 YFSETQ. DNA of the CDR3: TGCGCCAGCAGCTTGGGTGGCGGGGGAACTCAAGAGACCCAGTACTTC. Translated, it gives CASSLGGGGTQETQYF.

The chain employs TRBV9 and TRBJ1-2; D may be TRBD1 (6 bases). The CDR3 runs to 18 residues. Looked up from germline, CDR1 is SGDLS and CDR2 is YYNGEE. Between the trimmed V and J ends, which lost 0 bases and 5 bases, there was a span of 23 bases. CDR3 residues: CASSVAEGVGRGIYGYTF. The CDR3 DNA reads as TGTGCCAGCAGCGTAGCAGAAGGGGTAGGTAGGGGGATTTATGGCTACACCTTC.

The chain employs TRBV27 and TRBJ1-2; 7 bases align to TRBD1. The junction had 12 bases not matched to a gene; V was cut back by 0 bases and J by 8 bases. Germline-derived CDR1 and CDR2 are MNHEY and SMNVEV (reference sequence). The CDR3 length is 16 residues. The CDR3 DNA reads TGTGCCAGCAGTTTATCGATGAGACAGGGACCCGGGGGCTACACCTTC. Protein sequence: CASSLSMRQGPGGYTF.

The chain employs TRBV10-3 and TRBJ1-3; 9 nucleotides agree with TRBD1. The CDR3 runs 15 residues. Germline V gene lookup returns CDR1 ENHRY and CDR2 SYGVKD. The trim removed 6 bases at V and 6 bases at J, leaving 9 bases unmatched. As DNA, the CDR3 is TGTGCCATCAGGCTTACAGGGGGCGCTGAAAACACCATATATTTT. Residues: CAIRLTGGAENTIYF.

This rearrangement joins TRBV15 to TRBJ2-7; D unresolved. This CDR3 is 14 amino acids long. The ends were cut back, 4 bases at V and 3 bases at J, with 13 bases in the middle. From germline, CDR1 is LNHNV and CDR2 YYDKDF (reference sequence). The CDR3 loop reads CATSIGKWSYEQYF. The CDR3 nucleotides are TGTGCCACCAGCATAGGTAAATGGAGCTACGAGCAGTACTTC.

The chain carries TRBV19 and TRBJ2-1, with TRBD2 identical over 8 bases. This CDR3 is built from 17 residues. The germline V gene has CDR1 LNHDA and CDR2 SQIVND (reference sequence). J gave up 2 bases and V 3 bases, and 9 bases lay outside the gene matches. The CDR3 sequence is CASSMGTGGGTYNEQFF. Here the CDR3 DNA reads TGTGCCAGTAGTATGGGGACGGGAGGGGGAACCTACAATGAGCAGTTCTTC.

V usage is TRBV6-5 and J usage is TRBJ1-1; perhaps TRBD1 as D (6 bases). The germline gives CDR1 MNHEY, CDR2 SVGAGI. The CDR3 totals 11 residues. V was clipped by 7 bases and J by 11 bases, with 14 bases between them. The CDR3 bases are TGTGCCAGCAACACAGGACAGAGGGCTTTCTTT. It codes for CASNTGQRAFF.

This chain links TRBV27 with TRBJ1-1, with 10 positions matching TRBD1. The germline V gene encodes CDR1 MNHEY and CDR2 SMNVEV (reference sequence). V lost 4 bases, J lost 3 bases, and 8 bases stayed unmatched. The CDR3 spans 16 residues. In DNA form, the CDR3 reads TGTGCCAGCAGTTCGATGACAGGGGGCGTTTACACTGAAGCTTTCTTT. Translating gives CASSSMTGGVYTEAFF.

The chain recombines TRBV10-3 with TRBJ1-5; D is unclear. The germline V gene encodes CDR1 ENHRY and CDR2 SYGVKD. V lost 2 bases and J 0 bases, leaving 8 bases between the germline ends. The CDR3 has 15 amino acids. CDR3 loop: CAISEHTVSNQPQHF. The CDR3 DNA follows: TGTGCCATCAGTGAGCATACGGTTAGCAATCAGCCCCAGCATTTT.

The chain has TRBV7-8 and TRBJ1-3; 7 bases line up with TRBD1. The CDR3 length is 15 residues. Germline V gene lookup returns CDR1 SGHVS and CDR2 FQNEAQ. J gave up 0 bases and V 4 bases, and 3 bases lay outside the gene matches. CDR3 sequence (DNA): TGTGCCAGCAGCTCCCCAGGGGGCTCTGGAAACACCATATATTTT. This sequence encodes CASSSPGGSGNTIYF.

The CDR3 DNA reads TGTGCCAGCAGGCCGAGGACTACAAACAATGAGCAGTTCTTC. Its translation: CASRPRTTNNEQFF. The gene calls are TRBV2 and TRBJ2-1; TRBD2 is a possible D gene (6 bases). Germline V gene sequence: CDR1 SNHLY, CDR2 FYNNEI. The CDR3 runs 14 residues. Trimming pared 6 bases from V and 5 bases from J, leaving 14 bases between.

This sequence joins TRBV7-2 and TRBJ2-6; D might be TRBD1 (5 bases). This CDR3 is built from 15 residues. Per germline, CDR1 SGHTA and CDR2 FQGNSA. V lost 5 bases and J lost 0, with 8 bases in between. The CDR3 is CASSVDSSGANVLTF. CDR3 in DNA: TGTGCCAGCAGCGTTGACAGCTCTGGGGCCAACGTCCTGACTTTC.

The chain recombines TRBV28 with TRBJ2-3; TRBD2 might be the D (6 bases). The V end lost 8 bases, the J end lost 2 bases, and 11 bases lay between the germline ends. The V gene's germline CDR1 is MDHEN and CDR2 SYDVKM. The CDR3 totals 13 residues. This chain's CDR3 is CASSGGATDTQYF. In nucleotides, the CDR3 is TGTGCCAGCTCTGGAGGGGCCACAGATACGCAGTATTTT.